The T cell receptor (beta chain) under discussion was sequenced for a study of cytomegalovirus exposure and HLA in healthy donors. Study outcomes and limitations: Judged likely to be a sequencing artifact was a cluster of highly shared sequence variants.

PCR primers comprised 60 Vbeta and 13 Jbeta primers. The assay was immunoSEQ multiplex PCR, and TCRdb's table has in-frame clones only and misses some. The sample gives 150,000 to 200,000 clones, approximately 84% of which show up once; 0.26% is in the top ten. V was pared by 0 bases and J by 8 bases, with 11 bases between. CDR1 and CDR2 (germline): SGHDT, YYEEEE. The CDR3 extends over 13 amino acids. Comment on this clone: The antigen remains unidentified.

The genes are TRBV5-6 and TRBJ1-2; D gene uncertain. The sample consisted of PBMCs. The TCR was taken from a boy aged 5-17 years in good health and CMV-seronegative. The CDR3 DNA is TGTGCCAGCAGCTTGGTCGCACGAGGAGGCTACACCTTC. Its translation is CASSLVARGGYTF.